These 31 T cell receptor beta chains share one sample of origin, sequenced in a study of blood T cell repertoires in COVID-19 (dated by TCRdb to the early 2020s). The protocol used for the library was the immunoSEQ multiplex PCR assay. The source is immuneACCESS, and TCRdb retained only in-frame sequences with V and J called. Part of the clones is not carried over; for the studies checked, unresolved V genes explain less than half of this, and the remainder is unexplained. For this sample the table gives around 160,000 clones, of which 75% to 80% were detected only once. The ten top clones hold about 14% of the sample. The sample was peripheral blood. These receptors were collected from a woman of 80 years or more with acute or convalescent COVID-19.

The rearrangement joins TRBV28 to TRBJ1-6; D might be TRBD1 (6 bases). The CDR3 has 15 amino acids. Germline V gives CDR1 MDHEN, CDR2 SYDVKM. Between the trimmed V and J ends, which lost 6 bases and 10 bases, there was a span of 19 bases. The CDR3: CASSPTGAGESPLHF. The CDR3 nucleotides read TGTGCCAGCAGCCCCACCGGGGCAGGGGAGTCACCCCTCCACTTT.

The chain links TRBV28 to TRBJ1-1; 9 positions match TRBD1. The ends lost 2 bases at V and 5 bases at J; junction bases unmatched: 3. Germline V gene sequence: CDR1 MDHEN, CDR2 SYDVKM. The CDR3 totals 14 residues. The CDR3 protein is CASSLNRGLTEAFF. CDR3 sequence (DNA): TGTGCCAGCAGTTTAAACAGGGGGCTTACTGAAGCTTTCTTT.

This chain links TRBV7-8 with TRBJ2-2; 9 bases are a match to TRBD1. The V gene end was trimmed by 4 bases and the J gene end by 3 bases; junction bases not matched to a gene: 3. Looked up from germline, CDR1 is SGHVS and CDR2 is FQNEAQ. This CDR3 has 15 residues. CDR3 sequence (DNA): TGTGCCAGCAGCTCCCGGACAGGGGACACCGGGGAGCTGTTTTTT. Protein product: CASSSRTGDTGELFF.

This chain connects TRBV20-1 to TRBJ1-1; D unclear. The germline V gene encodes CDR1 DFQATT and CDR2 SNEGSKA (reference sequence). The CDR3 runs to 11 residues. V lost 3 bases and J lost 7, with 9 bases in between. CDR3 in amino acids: CSARGLGEAFF. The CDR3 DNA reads TGCAGTGCTAGGGGCCTTGGTGAAGCTTTCTTT.

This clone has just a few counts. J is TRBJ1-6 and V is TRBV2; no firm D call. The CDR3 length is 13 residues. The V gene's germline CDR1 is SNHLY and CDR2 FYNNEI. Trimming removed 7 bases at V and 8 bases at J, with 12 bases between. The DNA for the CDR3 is TGTGCCAGCACGTGGAGCGCCGATTCACCCCTCCACTTT. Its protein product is CASTWSADSPLHF. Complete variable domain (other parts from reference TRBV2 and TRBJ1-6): EPEVTQTPSHQVTQMGQEVILRCVPISNHLYFYWYRQILGQKVEFLVSFYNNEISEKSEIFDDQFSVERPDGSNFTLKIRSTKLEDSAMYFCASTWSADSPLHFGNGTRLTVT.

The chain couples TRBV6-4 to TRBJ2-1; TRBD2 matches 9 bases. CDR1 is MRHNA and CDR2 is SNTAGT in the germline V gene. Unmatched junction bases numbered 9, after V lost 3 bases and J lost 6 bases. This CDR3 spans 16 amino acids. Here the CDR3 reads CASSEMGLAQSNEQFF. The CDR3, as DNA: TGTGCCAGCAGTGAGATGGGACTAGCTCAGAGCAATGAGCAGTTCTTC.

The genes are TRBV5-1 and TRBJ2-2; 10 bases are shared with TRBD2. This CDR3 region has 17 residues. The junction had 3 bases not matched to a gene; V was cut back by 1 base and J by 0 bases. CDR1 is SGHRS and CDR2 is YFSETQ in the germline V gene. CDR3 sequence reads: CASSLSSGSANTGELFF. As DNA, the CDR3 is TGCGCCAGCAGCTTGTCTAGCGGGAGTGCGAACACCGGGGAGCTGTTTTTT.

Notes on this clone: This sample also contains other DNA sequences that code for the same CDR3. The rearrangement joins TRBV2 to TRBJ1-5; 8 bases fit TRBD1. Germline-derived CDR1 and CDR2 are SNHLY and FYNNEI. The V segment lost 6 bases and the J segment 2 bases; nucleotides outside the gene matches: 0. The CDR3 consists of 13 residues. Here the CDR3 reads CASRDRGNQPQHF. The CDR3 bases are TGTGCCAGCAGGGACAGGGGCAATCAGCCCCAGCATTTT.

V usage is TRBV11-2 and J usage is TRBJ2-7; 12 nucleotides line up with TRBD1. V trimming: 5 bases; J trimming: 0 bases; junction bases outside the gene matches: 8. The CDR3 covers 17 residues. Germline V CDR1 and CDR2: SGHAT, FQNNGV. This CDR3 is CASSLGTGGGSSYEQYF. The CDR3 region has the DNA TGTGCCAGCAGCCTCGGGACAGGGGGCGGGAGCTCCTACGAGCAGTACTTC.

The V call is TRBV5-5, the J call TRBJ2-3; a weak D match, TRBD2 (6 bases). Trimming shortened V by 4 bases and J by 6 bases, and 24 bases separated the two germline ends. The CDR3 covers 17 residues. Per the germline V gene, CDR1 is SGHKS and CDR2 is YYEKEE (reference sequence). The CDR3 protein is CASSRRVTSGERDTQYF. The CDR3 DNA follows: TGTGCCAGCAGCCGCCGGGTGACTAGTGGGGAACGGGATACGCAGTATTTT.

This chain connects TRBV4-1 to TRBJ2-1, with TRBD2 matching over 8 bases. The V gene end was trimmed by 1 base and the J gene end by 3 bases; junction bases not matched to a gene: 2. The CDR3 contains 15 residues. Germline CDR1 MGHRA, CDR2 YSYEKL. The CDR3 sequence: CASSQGSGSYNEQFF. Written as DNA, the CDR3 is TGCGCCAGCAGCCAAGGCAGCGGGAGCTACAATGAGCAGTTCTTC.

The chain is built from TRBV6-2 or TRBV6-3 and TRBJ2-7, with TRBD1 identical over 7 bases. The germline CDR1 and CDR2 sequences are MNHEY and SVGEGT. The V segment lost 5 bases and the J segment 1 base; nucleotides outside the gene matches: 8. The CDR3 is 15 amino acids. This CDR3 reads CASSTPDRASYEQYF. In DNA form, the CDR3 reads TGTGCCAGCAGTACCCCCGACAGGGCGTCCTACGAGCAGTACTTC.

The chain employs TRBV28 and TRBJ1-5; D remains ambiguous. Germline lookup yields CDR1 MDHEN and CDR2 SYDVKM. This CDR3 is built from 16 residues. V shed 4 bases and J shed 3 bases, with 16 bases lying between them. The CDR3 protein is CASSWSGLNDNQPQHF. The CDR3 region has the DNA TGTGCCAGCAGTTGGTCTGGGCTGAATGACAATCAGCCCCAGCATTTT.

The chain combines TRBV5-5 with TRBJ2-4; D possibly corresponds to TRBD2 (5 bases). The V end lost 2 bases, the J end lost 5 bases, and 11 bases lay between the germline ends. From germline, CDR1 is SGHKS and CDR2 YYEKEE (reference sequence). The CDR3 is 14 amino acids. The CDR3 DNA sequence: TGTGCCAGCAGCTTTTTCGGGCGGGAAAACATTCAGTACTTC. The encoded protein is CASSFFGRENIQYF. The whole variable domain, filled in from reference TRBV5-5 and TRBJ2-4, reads DAGVTQSPTHLIKTRGQQVTLRCSPISGHKSVSWYQQVLGQGPQFIFQYYEKEERGRGNFPDRFSARQFPNYSSELNVNALLLGDSALYLCASSFFGRENIQYFGAGTRLSVL.

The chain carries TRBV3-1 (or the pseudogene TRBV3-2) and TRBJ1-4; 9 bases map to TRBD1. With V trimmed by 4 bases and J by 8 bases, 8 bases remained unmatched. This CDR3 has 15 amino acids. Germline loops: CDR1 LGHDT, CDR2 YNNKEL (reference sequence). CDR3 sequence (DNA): TGTGCCAGCAGCCCCCAAGGGACAGGGAACGAAAAACTGTTTTTT. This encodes CASSPQGTGNEKLFF.

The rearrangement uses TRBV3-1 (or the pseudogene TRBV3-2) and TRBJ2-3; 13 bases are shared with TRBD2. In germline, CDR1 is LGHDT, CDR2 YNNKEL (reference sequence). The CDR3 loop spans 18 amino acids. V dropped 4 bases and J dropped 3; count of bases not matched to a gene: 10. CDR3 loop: CASSRGLAGPPVTDTQYF. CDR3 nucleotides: TGTGCCAGCAGCCGGGGACTAGCGGGGCCACCGGTGACAGATACGCAGTATTTT.

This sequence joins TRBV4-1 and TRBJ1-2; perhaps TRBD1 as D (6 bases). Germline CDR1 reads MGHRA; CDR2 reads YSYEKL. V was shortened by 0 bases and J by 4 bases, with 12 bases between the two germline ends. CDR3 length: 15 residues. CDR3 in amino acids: CASSQETGGLYGYTF. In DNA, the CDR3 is TGCGCCAGCAGCCAAGAAACGGGGGGGCTCTATGGCTACACCTTC.

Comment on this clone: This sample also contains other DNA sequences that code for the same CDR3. Here the CDR3 reads CASSEGAGNQPQHF. CDR3 DNA: TGTGCCAGCAGTGAAGGTGCAGGGAATCAGCCCCAGCATTTT. The chain carries TRBV6-1 and TRBJ1-5; D is perhaps TRBD1 (5 bases). The CDR3 loop spans 14 amino acids. V shed 1 base and J shed 4 bases, with 8 bases lying between them. Germline loops: CDR1 MNHNS, CDR2 SASEGT.

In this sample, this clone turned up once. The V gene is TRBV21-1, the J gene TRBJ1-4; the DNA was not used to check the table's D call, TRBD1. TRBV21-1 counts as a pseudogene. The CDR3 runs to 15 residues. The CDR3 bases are TGTGCCAGCAAGGGGTTAGGGGAAGTGAAAGAAAAACTGTTTTTT. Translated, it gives CASKGLGEVKEKLFF.

For the CDR3, the DNA is TGTGCCAGCAGTGAATCCCCAGGGGAGTATGGCTACACCTTC. This sequence encodes CASSESPGEYGYTF. V is TRBV25-1 and J is TRBJ1-2, with D possibly TRBD1 on 6 matching bases. This CDR3 has 14 amino acids. Trimming left V 1 base short and J 5 bases short, with 11 bases between. From germline, CDR1 is MGHDK and CDR2 SYGVNS.

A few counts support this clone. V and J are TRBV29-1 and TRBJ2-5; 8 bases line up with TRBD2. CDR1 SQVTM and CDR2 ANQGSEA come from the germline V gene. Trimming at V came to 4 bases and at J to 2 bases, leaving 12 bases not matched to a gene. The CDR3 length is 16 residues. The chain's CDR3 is CSVVSEGSGDQETQYF. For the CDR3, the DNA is TGCAGCGTTGTCTCAGAGGGTAGCGGGGATCAAGAGACCCAGTACTTC.

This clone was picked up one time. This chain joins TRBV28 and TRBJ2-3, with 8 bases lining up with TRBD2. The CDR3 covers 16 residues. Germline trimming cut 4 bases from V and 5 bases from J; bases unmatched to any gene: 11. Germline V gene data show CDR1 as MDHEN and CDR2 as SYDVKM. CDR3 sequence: CASSSVQGLVGDTQYF. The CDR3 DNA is TGTGCCAGCAGTTCGGTTCAGGGACTAGTAGGAGATACGCAGTATTTT.

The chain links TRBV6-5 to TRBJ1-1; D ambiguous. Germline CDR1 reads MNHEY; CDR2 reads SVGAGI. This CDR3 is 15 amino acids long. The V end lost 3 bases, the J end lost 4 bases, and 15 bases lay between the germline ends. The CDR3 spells CASSYLGPVTTEAFF. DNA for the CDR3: TGTGCCAGCAGTTATCTGGGCCCAGTTACCACTGAAGCTTTCTTT.

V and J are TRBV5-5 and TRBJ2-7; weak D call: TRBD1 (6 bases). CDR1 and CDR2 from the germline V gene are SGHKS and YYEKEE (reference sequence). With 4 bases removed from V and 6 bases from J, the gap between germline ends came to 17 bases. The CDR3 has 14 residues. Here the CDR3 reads CASSLLRDTAEQYF. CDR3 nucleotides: TGTGCCAGCAGCCTGCTTCGGGACACGGCCGAGCAGTACTTC.

CDR3 amino acids: CASSPQEDQPQHF. The CDR3 DNA reads TGTGCCAGCAGCCCGCAGGAGGATCAGCCCCAGCATTTT. The rearrangement uses TRBV7-8 and TRBJ1-5; D is undetermined. Per the germline V gene, CDR1 is SGHVS and CDR2 is FQNEAQ. Between the trimmed V and J ends, which lost 5 bases and 5 bases, there was a span of 10 bases. The CDR3 is made up of 13 amino acids.

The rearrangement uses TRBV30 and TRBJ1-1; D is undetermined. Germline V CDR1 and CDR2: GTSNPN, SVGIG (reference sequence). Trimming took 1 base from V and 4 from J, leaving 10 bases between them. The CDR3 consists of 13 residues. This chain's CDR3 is CAWSAPRGTEAFF. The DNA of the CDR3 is TGTGCCTGGAGTGCCCCACGAGGCACTGAAGCTTTCTTT.

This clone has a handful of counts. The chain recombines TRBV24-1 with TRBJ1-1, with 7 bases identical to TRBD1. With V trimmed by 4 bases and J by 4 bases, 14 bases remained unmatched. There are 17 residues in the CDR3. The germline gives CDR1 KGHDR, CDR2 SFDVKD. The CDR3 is CATSDHPPRGVFTEAFF. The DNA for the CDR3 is TGTGCCACCAGTGACCACCCTCCCAGGGGGGTTTTCACTGAAGCTTTCTTT.

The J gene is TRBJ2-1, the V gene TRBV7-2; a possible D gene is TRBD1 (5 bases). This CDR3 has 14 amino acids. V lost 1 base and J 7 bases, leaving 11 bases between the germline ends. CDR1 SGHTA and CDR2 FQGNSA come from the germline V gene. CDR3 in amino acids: CASSLDTPGNEQFF. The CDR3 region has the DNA TGTGCCAGCAGCTTAGATACCCCAGGGAATGAGCAGTTCTTC.

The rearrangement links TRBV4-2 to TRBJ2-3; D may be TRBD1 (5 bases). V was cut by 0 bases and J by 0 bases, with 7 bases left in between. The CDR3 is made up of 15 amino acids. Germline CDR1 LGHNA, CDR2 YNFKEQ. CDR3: CASSQDRGSTDTQYF. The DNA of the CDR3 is TGTGCCAGCAGCCAAGATAGGGGTAGCACAGATACGCAGTATTTT.

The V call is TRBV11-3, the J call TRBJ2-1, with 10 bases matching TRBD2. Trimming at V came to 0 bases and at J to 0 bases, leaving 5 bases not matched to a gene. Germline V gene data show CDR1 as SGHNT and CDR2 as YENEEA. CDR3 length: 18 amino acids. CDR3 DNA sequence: TGTGCCAGCAGCTTAGATCCTAGCGGGGGCAACTCCTACAATGAGCAGTTCTTC. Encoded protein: CASSLDPSGGNSYNEQFF.

The CDR3 sequence is CASSFRQGRTSGYTF. As DNA, the CDR3 is TGTGCCAGCAGCTTTCGACAGGGGCGCACGTCTGGCTACACCTTC. The chain is built from TRBV7-2 and TRBJ1-2; 8 nucleotides agree with TRBD1. CDR1 is SGHTA and CDR2 is FQGNSA in the germline V gene. J gave up 7 bases and V 3 bases, and 10 bases lay outside the gene matches. This CDR3 is 15 amino acids long. Variable domain in full (rest from reference TRBV7-2 and TRBJ1-2): GAGVSQSPSNKVTEKGKDVELRCDPISGHTALYWYRQSLGQGLEFLIYFQGNSAPDKSGLPSDRFSAERTGGSVSTLTIQRTQQEDSAVYLCASSFRQGRTSGYTFGSGTRLTVV.